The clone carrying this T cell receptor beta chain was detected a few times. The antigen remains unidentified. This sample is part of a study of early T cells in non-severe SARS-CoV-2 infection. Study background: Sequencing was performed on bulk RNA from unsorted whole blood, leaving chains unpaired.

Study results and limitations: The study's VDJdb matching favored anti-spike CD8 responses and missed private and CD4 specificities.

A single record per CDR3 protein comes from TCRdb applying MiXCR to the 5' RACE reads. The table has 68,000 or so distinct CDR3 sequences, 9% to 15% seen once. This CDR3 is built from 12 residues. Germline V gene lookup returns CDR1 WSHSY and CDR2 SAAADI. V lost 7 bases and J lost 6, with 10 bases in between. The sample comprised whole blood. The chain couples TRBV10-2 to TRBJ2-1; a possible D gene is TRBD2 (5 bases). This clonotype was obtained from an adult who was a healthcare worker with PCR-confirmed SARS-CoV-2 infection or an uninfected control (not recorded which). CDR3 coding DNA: TGCGCCAGCACGTCTAGCCCCAATGAGCAGTTCTTC. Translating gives CASTSSPNEQFF.